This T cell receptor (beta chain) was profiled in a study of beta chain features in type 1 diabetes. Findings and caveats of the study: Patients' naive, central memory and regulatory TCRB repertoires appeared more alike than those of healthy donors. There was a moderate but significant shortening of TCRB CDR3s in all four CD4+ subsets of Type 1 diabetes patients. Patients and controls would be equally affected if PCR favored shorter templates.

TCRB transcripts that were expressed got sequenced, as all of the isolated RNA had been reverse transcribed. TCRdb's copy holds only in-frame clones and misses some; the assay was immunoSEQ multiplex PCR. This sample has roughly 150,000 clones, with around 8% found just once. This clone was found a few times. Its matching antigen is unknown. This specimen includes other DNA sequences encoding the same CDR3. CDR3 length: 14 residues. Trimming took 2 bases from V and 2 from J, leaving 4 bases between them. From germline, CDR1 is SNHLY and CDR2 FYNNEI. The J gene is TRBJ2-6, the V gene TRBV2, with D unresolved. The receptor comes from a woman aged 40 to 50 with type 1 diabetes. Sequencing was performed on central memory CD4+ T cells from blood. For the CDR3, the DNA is TGTGCCAGCAGTGAAAGAGCTGGGGCCAACGTCCTGACTTTC. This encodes CASSERAGANVLTF.